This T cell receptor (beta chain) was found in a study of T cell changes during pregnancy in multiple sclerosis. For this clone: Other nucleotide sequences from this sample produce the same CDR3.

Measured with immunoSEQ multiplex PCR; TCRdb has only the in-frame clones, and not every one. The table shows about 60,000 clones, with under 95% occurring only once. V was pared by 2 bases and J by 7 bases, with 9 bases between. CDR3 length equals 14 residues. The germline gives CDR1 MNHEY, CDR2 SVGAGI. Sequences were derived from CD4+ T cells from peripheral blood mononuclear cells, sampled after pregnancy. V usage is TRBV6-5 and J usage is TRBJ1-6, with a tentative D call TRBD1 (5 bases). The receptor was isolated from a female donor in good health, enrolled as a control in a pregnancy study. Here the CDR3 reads CASSYDRENSPLHF. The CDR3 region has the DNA TGTGCCAGCAGTTACGACAGAGAGAATTCACCCCTCCACTTT.